This T cell receptor (beta chain) was captured in a study of blood T cell repertoires in COVID-19. Study at large: T cells, B-cell-depleted T cells, or PBMCs provided the cDNA or gDNA that served as material.

Germline CDR1 is WSHSY and CDR2 is SAAADI. This CDR3 has 15 amino acids. Trimming at V came to 10 bases and at J to 7 bases, leaving 16 bases not matched to a gene. Assay: immunoSEQ multiplex PCR; the TCRdb copy retains only in-frame clones and omits some. The sample comprises 9,000 to 15,000 clones, around 83% of which are singletons, and less than 6% rests with the top ten. The receptor was derived from a human donor in a cohort sampled during active COVID-19. V usage is TRBV10-2 and J usage is TRBJ1-5, with TRBD1 matching 7 bases. What was sequenced was peripheral blood. CDR3 residues: CATQSGRTGYQPQHF. For the CDR3, the DNA is TGCGCCACCCAGAGTGGGCGGACAGGCTACCAGCCCCAGCATTTT.